Each of the 2 T cell receptor beta chains below was sequenced from the same sample in a study of T cells in Graves' hyperthyroidism and ophthalmopathy. The CDR3 regions of TCR beta were amplified from RNA transcripts. The HTBI primer set was used in a first-round RT-PCR of the TCR CDR3. TCRdb analysed the multiplex PCR reads with MiXCR anew, one entry per CDR3 protein. The sample lists about 290,000 distinct CDR3 sequences, approximately 12% occurring once. Sequencing was carried out using blood. These receptors originate from a woman in her twenties or thirties with Graves' hyperthyroidism that later progressed to Graves' ophthalmopathy.

The J gene is TRBJ2-1, the V gene TRBV7-6; unclear D gene. Between the trimmed V and J ends, which lost 2 bases and 9 bases, there was a span of 8 bases. Germline values: CDR1 SGHVS, CDR2 FNYEAQ. The CDR3 contains 12 residues. The CDR3 loop is CASSLQVGEQFF. The CDR3 DNA sequence: TGTGCCAGCAGCTTACAAGTTGGTGAGCAGTTCTTC.

This clonotype was recorded many times. This chain connects TRBV2 to TRBJ2-5; D uncertain. V was trimmed by 6 bases and J by 0 bases, leaving 5 bases between them. The CDR3 spans 12 residues. Germline V gene sequence: CDR1 SNHLY, CDR2 FYNNEI. CDR3 sequence: CASRKDQETQYF. The CDR3 bases are TGTGCCAGCAGGAAAGACCAAGAGACCCAGTACTTC.